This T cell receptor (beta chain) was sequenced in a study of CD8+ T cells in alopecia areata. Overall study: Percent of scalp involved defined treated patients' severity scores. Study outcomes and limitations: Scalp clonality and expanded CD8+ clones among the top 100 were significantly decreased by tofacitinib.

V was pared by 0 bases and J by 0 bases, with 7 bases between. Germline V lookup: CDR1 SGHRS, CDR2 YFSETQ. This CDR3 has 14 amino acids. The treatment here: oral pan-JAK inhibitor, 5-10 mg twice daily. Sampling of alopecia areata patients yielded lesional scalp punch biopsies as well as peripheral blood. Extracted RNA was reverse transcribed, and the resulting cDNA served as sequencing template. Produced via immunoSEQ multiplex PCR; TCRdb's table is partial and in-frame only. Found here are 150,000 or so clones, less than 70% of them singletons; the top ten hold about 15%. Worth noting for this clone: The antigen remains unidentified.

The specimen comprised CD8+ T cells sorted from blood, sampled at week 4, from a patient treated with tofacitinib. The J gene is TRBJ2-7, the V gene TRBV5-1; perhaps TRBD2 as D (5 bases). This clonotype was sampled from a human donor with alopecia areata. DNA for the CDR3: TGCGCCAGCAGCTTGGAGCGGCTCTCCTACGAGCAGTACTTC. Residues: CASSLERLSYEQYF.